The T cell receptor (beta chain) described here comes from a study of CD8 T cells in Susac syndrome (dated by TCRdb to about 2019). Study-wide context: Of the Susac syndrome patients who were sequenced, 8 or 9 were in clinical remission while more than five had clinically active disease. The study used repertoire sequencing to test whether antigen drove CD8+ T cell activation and differentiation in Susac syndrome. At blood withdrawal, Susac syndrome patients were therapy-naive, treated with corticosteroids (with IVIg additionally given to some), or treated with IVIg alone. What the authors observed across the whole study: The number of individuals in the TCR sequencing and HLA analysis was recognized as being relatively small. No clonal expansion was detected in the CD4+ T cell repertoire of Susac syndrome patients.

RNA was extracted using the RNeasy kit, and about 0.45 to 1 microgram was reverse transcribed with random hexamers. The immunoSEQ multiplex PCR assay, which covers 54 Vbeta and 13 Jbeta segments, was used to amplify TCR beta CDR3 regions. PCR amplification bias was corrected using a synthetic template baseline for primer optimization and computational correction. Per the authors' processing: Only productive sequences were kept, with reads annotated to V, D and J genes according to IMGT and analyzed in immunoSEQ Analyzer. To calculate clonality, Shannon entropy was normalized by log2 of the number of productive unique sequences and then subtracted from one. Public and private clones were assessed among the 100 most prevalent clones of each patient and control. Susac-specific clones were defined as absent from healthy and MS cohorts, around 970 published viral clones and other ImmuneACCESS disease sequences. Clones were called with MiXCR by TCRdb after fastp trimmed the public reads at Q25, and only in-frame beta chains were retained. Each CDR3 protein gets just one entry, which takes the most common genes and DNA from the rows behind it. What appears here as the V and J calls and clone size reflects TCRdb's work, not the paper's. For this sample there are 170,000 or so distinct CDR3 sequences; 90% to 97% appear just once. The biggest ten clones account for roughly 0.12% of the sample.

Worth noting for this clonotype: Its specific antigen is unknown. No qualities accompany the bases; no much larger clone lies one base away.

Peripheral blood CD8+ and CD4+ T cells from healthy donors, Susac syndrome patients and multiple sclerosis patients were profiled using high-throughput TCR beta sequencing. Susac syndrome patients met recently defined diagnostic criteria for definite or probable disease. CD8+ TEMRA cells were enriched by FACS, while bulk CD8+ and CD4+ T cells were purified by magnetic negative isolation. Blood was drawn into EDTA tubes, processed within 24 hours, and PBMCs were isolated by density gradient centrifugation. PBMCs intended for TCR sequencing were frozen in liquid nitrogen and were later thawed in a 37 degrees C water bath. The sorted or isolated CD4+, CD8+ and CD8+ TEMRA cells reached a purity of at least 90%. From its cysteine to its valine, the CDR3 spans 13 amino acids. The read is trimmed to its CDR3 DNA, 39 bases read in frame from base 1. The germline V gene yields KGHSH for CDR1 and LQKENI for CDR2. The V end loses 4 bases and the J end loses 2 bases, and a stretch of 9 bases separates them.

The sample was CD4+ T cells from PBMCs. The sequence was obtained from a human donor with Susac syndrome. This receptor chain uses TRBV18 and TRBJ2-7; the D gene is perhaps TRBD1 or TRBD2, each of them matching over 5 bases. The CDR3 amino acid sequence is: CASSLGRTYEQYV. The DNA sequence is as follows: TGTGCCAGCTCACTGGGACGGACCTACGAGCAGTACGTC.